This TCR beta chain was sequenced during a study of regulatory T cells in long-lasting Graves disease. Study overall: Persistent Graves' disease meant over 5 years of antithyroid drugs with positive TSH receptor antibodies. Study-level results: A limited number of samples was an acknowledged limitation. Whereas new patients shared 870 or so public clonotypes, persistent patients shared more, at 2,500 to 3,500. TRBV28, TRBJ1-2 and TRBJ2-5 were segments that persistent disease favored.

Time point in this sample: persistent/refractory GD, antithyroid drugs over 5 years with positive TRAb. Extracted RNA from PBMCs served as the source of the TCR library. V lost 2 bases and J lost 7; bases outside the gene matches: 4. The CDR3 covers 13 residues. CDR3 regions were amplified by Arm-PCR using iRepertoire HTBI primers to build TCR beta libraries. MiXCR was run by TCRdb on the multiplex PCR reads, yielding one entry per CDR3 protein. Seen here are about 310,000 distinct CDR3 sequences, approximately 20% observed once, and the top ten hold 56%. This clonotype was found many times. Its antigen is not identified.

The source of this sequence is a female donor with Graves disease. Here the sequenced sample was peripheral blood mononuclear cells (PBMCs), taken when the disease was refractory, from a patient treated with antithyroid drugs. This chain links TRBV12-3 or TRBV12-4 with TRBJ2-7; TRBD2 aligns across 8 bases. The CDR3 protein is CASSLREGGEQYF. The DNA of the CDR3 is TGTGCCAGCAGTTTACGGGAGGGGGGAGAGCAGTACTTC.